A single sample gave rise to the 29 T cell receptor beta chains below, sequenced in a study of blood T cell repertoires in COVID-19. Assay: immunoSEQ multiplex PCR; the TCRdb copy retains only in-frame clones and omits some. Seen here are some 140,000 clones, more than 75% observed once, and the top ten hold around 16%. The material sequenced was peripheral blood. The receptor source for this set is a woman aged 50 to 65 who had recovered from COVID-19.

The chain combines TRBV19 with TRBJ1-2; TRBD1 is a possible D gene (5 bases). The germline gives CDR1 LNHDA, CDR2 SQIVND (reference sequence). The ends were cut back, 2 bases at V and 7 bases at J, with 17 bases in the middle. The CDR3 runs to 15 residues. CDR3 residues: CASSIIGQGRGGYTF. The CDR3 nucleotides are TGTGCCAGTAGTATAATCGGGCAGGGAAGGGGTGGCTACACCTTC.

CDR3 DNA sequence: TGCAGCGCCCAGATCCGGGACAGGGGGATAGATGGCTATGGCTACACCTTC. This sequence encodes CSAQIRDRGIDGYGYTF. V is TRBV29-1 and J is TRBJ1-2; 11 bases line up with TRBD1. Looked up from germline, CDR1 is SQVTM and CDR2 is ANQGSEA. The CDR3 runs to 17 residues. With V trimmed by 7 bases and J by 4 bases, 17 bases remained unmatched. Drawing the rest from reference TRBV29-1 and TRBJ1-2, the complete variable domain is SAVISQKPSRDICQRGTSLTIQCQVDSQVTMMFWYRQQPGQSLTLIATANQGSEATYESGFVIDKFPISRPNLTFSTLTVSNMSPEDSSIYLCSAQIRDRGIDGYGYTFGSGTRLTVV.

This chain joins TRBV11-2 and TRBJ2-1; D gene uncertain. V lost 4 bases, J lost 5 bases, and 15 bases lay in between. The CDR3 length is 15 residues. Germline V gene lookup returns CDR1 SGHAT and CDR2 FQNNGV. CDR3 nucleotides: TGTGCCAGCAGCTCAACTTACCGAAAACACAATGAGCAGTTCTTC. Its translation is CASSSTYRKHNEQFF.

This clone was observed once. The chain carries TRBV5-1 and TRBJ1-3; D remains ambiguous. CDR3 length: 15 residues. Germline V lookup: CDR1 SGHRS, CDR2 YFSETQ. Trimming removed 4 bases at V and 4 bases at J, with 15 bases between. The CDR3 protein is CASSHRSGSGNTIYF. CDR3 in DNA: TGCGCCAGCAGCCACCGGTCGGGGTCCGGAAACACCATATATTTT.

The rearrangement joins TRBV7-8 to TRBJ2-7; D is undetermined. This CDR3 is built from 13 residues. Trimming shortened V by 3 bases and J by 5 bases, and 11 bases separated the two germline ends. CDR1 and CDR2 (germline): SGHVS, FQNEAQ. The CDR3 loop is CASSFSSADEQYF. The CDR3 DNA reads as TGTGCCAGCAGCTTCAGCAGCGCGGACGAGCAGTACTTC.

V and J are TRBV9 and TRBJ2-4; a possible D gene is TRBD2 (5 bases). Per the germline V gene, CDR1 is SGDLS and CDR2 is YYNGEE. V shed 4 bases and J shed 3 bases, with 14 bases lying between them. The CDR3 extends over 15 amino acids. The CDR3 bases are TGTGCCAGCAGCCCCCGAAGAGCGGACAAAAACATTCAGTACTTC. It specifies CASSPRRADKNIQYF.

The chain is built from TRBV19 and TRBJ1-2; 11 bases match TRBD1. The junction had 15 bases not matched to a gene; V was cut back by 7 bases and J by 5 bases. CDR1 and CDR2 (germline): LNHDA, SQIVND (reference sequence). The CDR3 covers 17 residues. CDR3 bases: TGTGCCAGTACCGCTGGGGGACAGGGGGGAAGAAGGTATGGCTACACCTTC. It specifies CASTAGGQGGRRYGYTF.

In its sample, this clone was seen once. The chain couples TRBV5-1 to TRBJ2-3, with a possible D match to TRBD1 (5 bases). This CDR3 has 15 amino acids. Germline CDR1 is SGHRS and CDR2 is YFSETQ. V lost 4 bases to trimming and J lost 2 bases, with 14 bases between them. CDR3 residues: CASSQQGLNTDTQYF. The CDR3 nucleotides read TGCGCCAGCAGCCAGCAGGGTCTTAACACAGATACGCAGTATTTT.

This chain links TRBV11-1 with TRBJ1-1, with TRBD1 as a possible D gene (5 bases). Trimming left V 3 bases short and J 4 bases short, with 9 bases between. The germline CDR1 and CDR2 sequences are SGHAT and FQDESV (reference sequence). This CDR3 contains 13 residues. The CDR3 coding sequence is TGTGCCAGCAGCTTCGGGCAGGGCACTGAAGCTTTCTTT. Amino acid sequence: CASSFGQGTEAFF.

V gene TRBV6-2 or TRBV6-3 combines with J gene TRBJ2-1, with no clear D. CDR1 and CDR2 (germline): MNHEY, SVGEGT. Trimming left V 4 bases short and J 8 bases short, with 24 bases between. CDR3 length: 17 amino acids. For the CDR3, the DNA is TGTGCCAGCAGTTTCAGAACCCTAGAGATCGCCCGTGATGAGCAGTTCTTC. Translated, it gives CASSFRTLEIARDEQFF.

The V call is TRBV5-4, the J call TRBJ2-4; D is unclear. This CDR3 has 14 residues. Germline-derived CDR1 and CDR2 are SGHNT and YYREEE (reference sequence). Deletions cut 4 bases from V and 3 bases from J, with 11 bases between. The CDR3 loop is CASSPWAFKNIQYF. In DNA, the CDR3 is TGTGCCAGCAGCCCCTGGGCCTTCAAAAACATTCAGTACTTC.

In its sample, this clone was seen a few times. The chain employs TRBV18 and TRBJ1-2, with 9 bases that match TRBD1. The CDR3 sequence is 15 residues long. V shed 5 bases, J shed 8 bases, and the junction held 12 bases outside the gene matches. Per germline, CDR1 KGHSH and CDR2 LQKENI. CDR3 bases: TGTGCCAGCTCATCTTCGGGACAGGGTCTTATGGGCTACACCTTC. Translation: CASSSSGQGLMGYTF.

This clone was recorded only once. J is TRBJ2-7 and V is TRBV6-2 or TRBV6-3, with 8 positions matching TRBD1. Germline lookup yields CDR1 MNHEY and CDR2 SVGEGT. CDR3 length: 14 residues. Trimming removed 6 bases from V and 4 bases from J; junction bases left unmatched: 8. CDR3 nucleotides: TGTGCCAGCAGCCTAGGACAGGGAGGATACGAGCAGTACTTC. Amino acids: CASSLGQGGYEQYF.

The rearrangement uses TRBV3-1 (or the pseudogene TRBV3-2) and TRBJ1-3; D gene uncertain. The CDR3 contains 16 residues. Trimming removed 5 bases from V and 0 bases from J, with 14 bases in between. The V gene's germline CDR1 is LGHDT and CDR2 YNNKEL (reference sequence). CDR3 DNA: TGTGCCAGCAGCTTAACGGGGTCTCCCTCTGGAAACACCATATATTTT. Translating gives CASSLTGSPSGNTIYF.

The rearrangement uses TRBV19 and TRBJ1-3; the D gene is possibly TRBD1 (5 bases). Germline lookup yields CDR1 LNHDA and CDR2 SQIVND (reference sequence). There are 14 residues in the CDR3. The V end was cut by 8 bases, the J end by 5 bases, with 16 bases between. The CDR3 spells CASAGNRLRNTIYF. CDR3 nucleotides: TGTGCCAGTGCTGGGAACAGGCTGCGAAACACCATATATTTT.

This chain uses TRBV7-3 with TRBJ2-3; 8 bases map to TRBD2. J gave up 1 base and V 5 bases, and 5 bases lay outside the gene matches. In germline, CDR1 is SGHTA, CDR2 FQGTGA. The CDR3 has 15 amino acids. The chain's CDR3 is CASSGAGDGTDTQYF. The CDR3 nucleotides read TGTGCCAGCAGCGGAGCGGGGGACGGCACAGATACGCAGTATTTT. The variable domain in full, completed from reference TRBV7-3 and TRBJ2-3, reads GAGVSQTPSNKVTEKGKYVELRCDPISGHTALYWYRQSLGQGPEFLIYFQGTGAADDSGLPNDRFFAVRPEGSVSTLKIQRTERGDSAVYLCASSGAGDGTDTQYFGPGTRLTVL.

V gene TRBV12-3 or TRBV12-4 combines with J gene TRBJ1-1; perhaps TRBD1 as D (5 bases). The V end lost 5 bases, the J end lost 12 bases, and 16 bases lay between the germline ends. CDR3 size: 12 residues. The CDR3 DNA follows: TGTGCCAGCAGTGGCTATGGGGCTGTGACTTTCTTT. Translated: CASSGYGAVTFF.

V is TRBV2 and J is TRBJ1-5, with no clear D. Germline CDR1 reads SNHLY; CDR2 reads FYNNEI. Trimming shortened V by 5 bases and J by 4 bases, and 9 bases separated the two germline ends. The CDR3 has 13 residues. The CDR3 sequence: CASSPEGNQPQHF. The DNA of the CDR3 is TGTGCCAGCAGTCCGGAGGGTAATCAGCCCCAGCATTTT.

This clone came up once. The gene calls are TRBV2 and TRBJ2-5; 7 bases are a match to TRBD2. Germline V CDR1 and CDR2: SNHLY, FYNNEI. CDR3 length: 13 amino acids. After removal of 3 bases from V and 5 bases from J, the junction contained 3 bases not matched to a gene. The CDR3 loop is CASSDTGGETQYF. The CDR3 DNA reads TGTGCCAGCAGTGATACCGGGGGGGAGACCCAGTACTTC.

The genes are TRBV6-5 and TRBJ2-7; 7 bases line up with TRBD2. This CDR3 has 14 residues. Germline V gene lookup returns CDR1 MNHEY and CDR2 SVGAGI. V shed 6 bases and J 2 bases; nucleotides not matched to a gene: 7. This CDR3 reads CASSPTRGAYEQYF. The CDR3 bases are TGTGCCAGCAGCCCCACCCGGGGGGCCTACGAGCAGTACTTC.

This chain connects TRBV3-1 (or the pseudogene TRBV3-2) to TRBJ1-1; a possible D gene is TRBD1 (6 bases). CDR1 and CDR2 (germline): LGHDT, YNNKEL (reference sequence). The CDR3 has 15 residues. Trimming removed 8 bases from V and 4 bases from J, with 20 bases in between. CDR3 loop: CASQTHSTGSTEAFF. DNA for the CDR3: TGTGCCAGCCAGACACATTCCACAGGGTCCACTGAAGCTTTCTTT.

The chain joins TRBV3-1 (or the pseudogene TRBV3-2) to TRBJ1-3; possibly TRBD1 for D (6 bases). The V end lost 4 bases, the J end lost 2 bases, and 15 bases lay between the germline ends. This CDR3 is 16 amino acids long. CDR1 is LGHDT and CDR2 is YNNKEL in the germline V gene (reference sequence). DNA of the CDR3: TGTGCCAGCAGCCCGCCAACAGGGATGGCTGGAAACACCATATATTTT. Its translation is CASSPPTGMAGNTIYF.

The chain links TRBV5-1 to TRBJ1-4; TRBD1 is a possible D gene (6 bases). With 4 bases removed from V and 4 bases from J, the gap between germline ends came to 8 bases. This CDR3 spans 13 amino acids. Germline CDR1 reads SGHRS; CDR2 reads YFSETQ. The DNA of the CDR3 is TGCGCCAGCAGCGGGGGCATTAATGAAAAACTGTTTTTT. Translating gives CASSGGINEKLFF.

V and J are TRBV9 and TRBJ1-2; tentatively, D is TRBD1 (6 bases). Germline loops: CDR1 SGDLS, CDR2 YYNGEE. The CDR3 sequence is 19 residues long. Trimming removed 0 bases from V and 3 bases from J, with 24 bases in between. In nucleotides, the CDR3 is TGTGCCAGCAGCGTAGGCCGACCCACAGGGAGAAGGCTAGACTATGGCTACACCTTC. This translates into CASSVGRPTGRRLDYGYTF.

This sequence joins TRBV7-8 and TRBJ2-5, with TRBD2 as a possible D gene (5 bases). Germline CDR1 SGHVS, CDR2 FQNEAQ. The CDR3 length is 13 residues. V gave up 7 bases and J gave up 2 bases, with 11 bases separating them. The CDR3 coding sequence is TGTGCCAGCACCCCCGGAGGTCAAGAGACCCAGTACTTC. Protein sequence: CASTPGGQETQYF.

This clone was seen only once. The chain is built from TRBV7-3 and TRBJ2-3, with 15 nucleotides matching TRBD2. CDR1 SGHTA and CDR2 FQGTGA come from the germline V gene. The junction had 8 bases not matched to a gene; V was cut back by 5 bases and J by 5 bases. The CDR3 covers 17 residues. CDR3 coding DNA: TGTGCCAGCAGCCCGGGGACTAGCGGGAGGAGGATAGATACGCAGTATTTT. Protein sequence: CASSPGTSGRRIDTQYF.

This rearrangement joins TRBV7-3 to TRBJ2-5, with 14 bases identical to TRBD2. V gave up 5 bases and J gave up 4 bases; unmatched junction bases: 6. The CDR3 spans 16 residues. The germline gives CDR1 SGHTA, CDR2 FQGTGA. CDR3 nucleotide sequence: TGTGCCAGCAGCCCTAGGACTAGCGGGGGGCTAGAGACCCAGTACTTC. It codes for CASSPRTSGGLETQYF.

This clone was counted between two and nine times. The V gene is TRBV2, the J gene TRBJ1-1, with TRBD1 matching 7 bases. The CDR3 is made up of 12 amino acids. With V trimmed by 9 bases and J by 8 bases, 9 bases remained unmatched. Germline CDR1 reads SNHLY; CDR2 reads FYNNEI. CDR3 residues: CASCDRAWEAFF. CDR3 coding DNA: TGTGCCAGTTGCGACAGGGCTTGGGAAGCTTTCTTT.

The chain combines TRBV2 with TRBJ1-1; D possibly corresponds to TRBD1 (5 bases). This CDR3 is built from 17 residues. The V end was cut by 2 bases, the J end by 6 bases, with 22 bases between. In germline, CDR1 is SNHLY, CDR2 FYNNEI. The CDR3, as DNA: TGTGCCAGCAGTGAACCGGGGGGAAACCTGTTTTCCCCTGAAGCTTTCTTT. The encoded protein is CASSEPGGNLFSPEAFF.